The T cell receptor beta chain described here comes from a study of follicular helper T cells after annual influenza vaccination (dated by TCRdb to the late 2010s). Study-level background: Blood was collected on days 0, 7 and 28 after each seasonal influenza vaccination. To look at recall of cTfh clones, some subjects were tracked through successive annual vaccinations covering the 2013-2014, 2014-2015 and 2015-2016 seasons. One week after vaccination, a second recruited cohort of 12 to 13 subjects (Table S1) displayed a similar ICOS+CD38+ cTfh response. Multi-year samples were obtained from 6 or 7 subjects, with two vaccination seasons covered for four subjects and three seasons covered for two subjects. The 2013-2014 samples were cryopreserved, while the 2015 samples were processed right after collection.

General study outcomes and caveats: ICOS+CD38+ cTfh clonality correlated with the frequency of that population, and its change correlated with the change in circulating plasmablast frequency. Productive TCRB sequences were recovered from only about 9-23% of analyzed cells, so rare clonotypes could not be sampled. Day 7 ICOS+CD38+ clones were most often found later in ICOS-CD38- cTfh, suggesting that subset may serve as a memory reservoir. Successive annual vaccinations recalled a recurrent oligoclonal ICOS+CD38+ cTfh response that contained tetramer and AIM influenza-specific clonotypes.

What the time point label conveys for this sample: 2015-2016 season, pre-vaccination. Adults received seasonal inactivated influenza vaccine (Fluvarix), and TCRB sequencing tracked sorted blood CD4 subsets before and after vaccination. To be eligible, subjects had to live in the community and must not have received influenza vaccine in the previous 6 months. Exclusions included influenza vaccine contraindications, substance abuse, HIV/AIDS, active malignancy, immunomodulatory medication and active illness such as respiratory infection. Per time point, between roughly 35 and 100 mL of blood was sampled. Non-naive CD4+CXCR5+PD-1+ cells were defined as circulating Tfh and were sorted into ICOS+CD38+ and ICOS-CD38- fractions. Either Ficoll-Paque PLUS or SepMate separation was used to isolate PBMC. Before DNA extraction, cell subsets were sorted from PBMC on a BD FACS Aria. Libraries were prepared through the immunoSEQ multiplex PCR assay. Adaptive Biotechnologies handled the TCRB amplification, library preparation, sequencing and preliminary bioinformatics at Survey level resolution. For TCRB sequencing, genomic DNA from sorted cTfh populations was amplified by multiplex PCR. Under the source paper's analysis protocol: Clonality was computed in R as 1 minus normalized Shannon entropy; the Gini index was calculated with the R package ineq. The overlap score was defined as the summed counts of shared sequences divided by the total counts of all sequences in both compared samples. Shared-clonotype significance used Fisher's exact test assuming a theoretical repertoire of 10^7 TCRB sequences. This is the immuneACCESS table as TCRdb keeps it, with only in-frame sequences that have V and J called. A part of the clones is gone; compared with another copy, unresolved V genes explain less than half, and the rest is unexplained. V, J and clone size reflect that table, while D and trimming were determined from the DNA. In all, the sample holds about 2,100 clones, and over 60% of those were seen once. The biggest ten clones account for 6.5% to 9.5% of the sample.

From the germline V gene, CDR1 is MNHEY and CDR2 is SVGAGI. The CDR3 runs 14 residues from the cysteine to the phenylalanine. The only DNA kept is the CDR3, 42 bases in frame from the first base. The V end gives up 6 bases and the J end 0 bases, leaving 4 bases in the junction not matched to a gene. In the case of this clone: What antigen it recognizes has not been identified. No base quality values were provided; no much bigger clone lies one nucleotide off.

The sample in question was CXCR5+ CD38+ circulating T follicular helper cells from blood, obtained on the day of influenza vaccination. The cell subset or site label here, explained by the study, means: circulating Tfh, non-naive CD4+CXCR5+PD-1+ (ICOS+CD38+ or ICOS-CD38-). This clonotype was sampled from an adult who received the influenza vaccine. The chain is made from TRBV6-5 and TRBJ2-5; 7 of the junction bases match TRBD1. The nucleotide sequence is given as TGTGCCAGCAGCCCGACAGGGCACCAAGAGACCCAGTACTTC. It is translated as CASSPTGHQETQYF.